This TCR beta chain was observed in a study of identical twins. Trimming took 0 bases from V and 7 from J; bases not matched to a gene: 18. CDR1 and CDR2 (germline): MNHEY, SVGEGT. The CDR3 spans 18 residues. TCRdb fed the 5' RACE reads into MiXCR, producing one record per CDR3 protein. The table shows fewer than 250,000 distinct CDR3 sequences, with approximately 9% occurring only once. Findings of the study overall: Abundant beta clonotypes from cord blood had fewer insertions, unlike memory repertoires, which showed none.

Concerning this clonotype: Its antigen is not known.

The sample comprised memory (CD45RO+) T cells sorted from blood. The origin of this receptor is a woman aged 18-35 years in good health. The gene calls are TRBV6-2 or TRBV6-3 and TRBJ2-7, with 7 positions matching TRBD2. The CDR3: CASSYSAGLGLNLGEQYF. The CDR3 DNA reads TGTGCCAGCAGTTACTCCGCCGGACTAGGTCTCAATCTGGGTGAGCAGTACTTC.